This TCR beta chain was sequenced in a study of cytomegalovirus exposure and HLA in healthy donors. Findings and caveats of the study: Sequence variants that were highly shared formed a cluster that was likely a sequencing artifact. V- and J-gene trimming of TCR beta was linked (in a later analysis) to a missense DCLRE1C variant.

Primers: 60 Vbeta forward and 13 Jbeta reverse. Method: immunoSEQ multiplex PCR; TCRdb's copy keeps in-frame clones and lacks some. The table shows 95,000 or so clones, with nearly 70% occurring only once. This clone was observed a few times. Its specificity is not known. There are 13 residues in the CDR3. V trimming: 6 bases; J trimming: 2 bases; junction bases outside the gene matches: 7. Germline CDR1 reads SQVTM; CDR2 reads ANQGSEA. This clonotype was obtained from a woman aged 50 to 60 in good health and CMV-seropositive. Sequenced material: PBMCs. This sequence joins TRBV29-1 and TRBJ2-7; 7 positions match TRBD1. CDR3 sequence: CSVRTGQAYEQYF. The CDR3 region has the DNA TGCAGCGTGCGGACAGGTCAAGCCTACGAGCAGTACTTC.